The T cell receptor beta chain described here comes from a study of cytotoxic CD8 clonotypes in ibrutinib-treated CLL. Study-wide context: Collecting the response samples happened after a median approximately 11 months of treatment, with a range of 6 to 36.

Only in-frame clones appear in the TCRdb table, and some are missing; sequencing was by immunoSEQ multiplex PCR. The sample lists 70,000 to 80,000 clones; 70% to 90% were seen once. This clone was detected a few times. As yet, its antigen is unknown. Study observations and caveats: Baseline values of clonality outstripped age-matched healthy donors and followed circulating CD8+ T-cell counts.

The TCR originated in a human donor with chronic lymphocytic leukemia. This specimen consisted of PBMCs, obtained after 24 months of ibrutinib treatment.

CDR3 amino acids: CASRQGAEAFF. For the CDR3, the DNA is TGTGCCAGCAGACAGGGGGCTGAAGCTTTCTTT. The genes are TRBV7-2 and TRBJ1-1, with TRBD1 matching over 8 bases. CDR1 is SGHTA and CDR2 is FQGNSA in the germline V gene. Germline trimming cut 6 bases from V and 6 bases from J; bases unmatched to any gene: 0. This CDR3 has 11 amino acids.